This TCR beta chain was recovered during a study of T cell repertoires in cytomegalovirus infection. Overall study context: CMV infection together with matching HLA type was indicated by public TCR beta signatures. Findings and caveats of the study: Adding up the frequency of public TCR beta families identified people who carried CMV plus the relevant HLA. CMV-specific TCR beta clonotypes restricted by HLA-C dominated the ex vivo response.

Turning to this clonotype: Its antigen remains unknown.

With 4 bases removed from V and 0 bases from J, the gap between germline ends came to 10 bases. In germline, CDR1 is SGHAT, CDR2 FQNNGV. CDR3 length: 15 amino acids. TCRdb reanalysed the reads using MiXCR and keeps one entry per CDR3 protein. The sample lists roughly 280,000 distinct CDR3 sequences, roughly an eighth occurring once. The sequencing input was PBMCs. This sequence originates from a human donor in good health (CMV status not recorded). Some clones in this sample may be carry-over from other donors' samples. The genes are TRBV11-2 and TRBJ2-4; D remains ambiguous. CDR3 amino acids: CASSSPGIAKNIQYF. Written as DNA, the CDR3 is TGTGCCAGCAGCTCCCCTGGGATAGCCAAAAACATTCAGTACTTC. The whole variable domain, remainder taken from reference TRBV11-2 and TRBJ2-4, is EAGVAQSPRYKIIEKRQSVAFWCNPISGHATLYWYQQILGQGPKLLIQFQNNGVVDDSQLPKDRFSAERLKGVDSTLKIQPAKLEDSAVYLCASSSPGIAKNIQYFGAGTRLSVL.